This T cell receptor beta chain was obtained from a study of cytomegalovirus exposure and HLA in healthy donors. Findings and limits, study-wide: Common viral pathogens were later found to be apparently linked to several of the most significant clusters.

With respect to this clone: Its antigen is undetermined.

Each donor was healthy, and each was a bone marrow donor. Though nominally healthy at sampling, donors likely had unrecorded immune exposures. The PCR made use of 60 Vbeta and 13 Jbeta primers. The method was immunoSEQ multiplex PCR; TCRdb's version includes in-frame clones alone and lacks a portion of them. The sample holds about 150,000 clones, roughly 85% seen once. The germline gives CDR1 SGHVS, CDR2 FQNEAQ. Trimming shortened V by 5 bases and J by 2 bases, and 9 bases separated the two germline ends. The CDR3 is 13 amino acids. The source of this sequence is a woman between 18 and 29 years old in good health and CMV-seronegative. The sequenced material came from PBMCs. The V call is TRBV7-8, the J call TRBJ2-5; tentative D call: TRBD1 (5 bases). In DNA, the CDR3 is TGTGCCAGCAGCCATGACAGACAAGAGACCCAGTACTTC. Protein product: CASSHDRQETQYF.